This is a list of T cell receptor beta chains from one sample in a study of Ad26.COV2.S vaccination and SARS-CoV-2 variants. Repertoires were generated with immunoSEQ multiplex PCR, while TCRdb's copy carries only in-frame clones and drops some. This sample has about 440,000 clones, with about 92% found just once. Material: peripheral blood, obtained in a trial of Ad26.COV2.S vaccine versus placebo. These receptor sequences come from a person between 18 and 65 years old who received the Ad26.COV2.S COVID-19 vaccine or a placebo. CDR3s include the opening cysteine and the closing phenylalanine or tryptophan. D genes are given only for firm matches. Some rows have no size entry. The others give once, few or many, or a class for an expanded clone.

. TRBD2 TRBJ2-2 TRBV19 CASRGTSGTGNTGELFF TGTGCCAGTCGTGGGACTAGCGGGACGGGGAACACCGGGGAGCTGTTTTTT
. . TRBJ1-2 TRBV9 CASSVEGGTYGYTF TGTGCCAGCAGCGTAGAGGGGGGGACCTATGGCTACACCTTC
. . TRBJ2-7 TRBV19 CASSRGRDGSSYEQYF TGTGCCAGTAGTAGAGGTCGGGACGGCAGCTCCTACGAGCAGTACTTC
. TRBD2 TRBJ2-7 TRBV12-3/TRBV12-4 CASSKAGGDEQYF TGTGCCAGCAGTAAAGCGGGAGGCGACGAGCAGTACTTC
. . TRBJ2-6 TRBV27 CASSPLDKGANVLTF TGTGCCAGCAGTCCCCTAGATAAAGGGGCCAACGTCCTGACTTTC
. TRBD1 TRBJ2-3 TRBV23-1 CASSHSIPGQGCLDTQYF TGCGCCAGCAGTCACTCGATACCGGGACAGGGGTGTTTGGATACGCAGTATTTT
. . TRBJ2-3 TRBV2 CASSEDQLFTDTQYF TGTGCCAGCAGTGAAGACCAACTTTTCACAGATACGCAGTATTTT
. . TRBJ2-2 TRBV5-1 CASSSGLGDTGELFF TGCGCCAGCAGCTCTGGACTTGGGGACACCGGGGAGCTGTTTTTT
. TRBD2 TRBJ2-1 TRBV25-1 CASSDSSGSTYNEQFF TGTGCCAGCAGTGACTCTAGCGGGAGTACCTACAATGAGCAGTTCTTC
. . TRBJ2-2 TRBV24-1 CATSDPVGGFTGELFF TGTGCCACCAGTGATCCCGTTGGGGGGTTCACCGGGGAGCTGTTTTTT
. . TRBJ2-7 TRBV29-1 CSVIIGTYEQYF TGCAGCGTTATAATCGGAACCTACGAGCAGTACTTC
once TRBD1 TRBJ1-4 TRBV4-1 CASSLGGQGGEKLFF TGCGCCAGCAGCCTAGGGGGACAGGGTGGAGAAAAACTGTTTTTT
. TRBD1 TRBJ2-7 TRBV3-1/TRBV3-2 CASSPHRGPYEQYF TGTGCCAGCAGCCCCCACAGGGGCCCCTACGAGCAGTACTTC
. . TRBJ2-5 TRBV12-3/TRBV12-4 CASSLGQKETQYF TGTGCCAGCAGTTTAGGCCAGAAAGAGACCCAGTACTTC
. . TRBJ2-5 TRBV6-2/TRBV6-3 CASSPSSATQYF TGTGCCAGCAGTCCATCGTCAGCAACCCAGTACTTC
. . TRBJ2-7 TRBV7-3 CASSLDGSGYEQYF TGTGCCAGCAGCTTAGACGGGAGTGGCTACGAGCAGTACTTC
. . TRBJ2-7 TRBV7-2 CASSLGLSGYEQYF TGTGCCAGCAGCTTGGGCCTAAGCGGCTACGAGCAGTACTTC
. TRBD1 TRBJ2-7 TRBV5-1 CASSLRDRQLYEQYF TGCGCCAGCAGCTTACGGGACAGACAACTCTACGAGCAGTACTTC
. TRBD1 TRBJ1-1 TRBV19 CASRDRGGTEAFF TGTGCCAGTAGGGACAGGGGGGGGACTGAAGCTTTCTTT
. TRBD1 TRBJ2-7 TRBV11-2 CASSDPGQGTSYEQYF TGTGCCAGCAGCGACCCGGGACAGGGGACTTCCTACGAGCAGTACTTC
once . TRBJ1-1 TRBV9 CASTPYGTGPTEAFF TGTGCCAGCACCCCATACGGTACAGGGCCCACTGAAGCTTTCTTT
. . TRBJ1-1 TRBV5-6 CASSLDKNTEAFF TGTGCCAGCAGCCTCGACAAGAACACTGAAGCTTTCTTT
. . TRBJ2-1 TRBV7-2 CASSPRGSVEQFF TGTGCCAGCAGCCCAAGGGGTTCCGTTGAGCAGTTCTTC
. . TRBJ2-6 TRBV11-2 CASQKWGNSGANVLTF TGTGCCAGCCAGAAATGGGGGAACTCTGGGGCCAACGTCCTGACTTTC
few . TRBJ1-1 TRBV19 CASSIQVGVNTEAFF TGTGCCAGTAGTATTCAGGTAGGGGTGAACACTGAAGCTTTCTTT
. TRBD1 TRBJ2-5 TRBV18 CASSPGTGMETQYF TGTGCCAGCTCACCCGGGACAGGGATGGAGACCCAGTACTTC
. . TRBJ1-1 TRBV28 CASSLVSQQAFF TGTGCCAGCAGTTTAGTCTCTCAACAAGCTTTCTTT
. TRBD2 TRBJ2-1 TRBV9 CASTSGTSGYNEQFF TGTGCCAGCACCTCCGGGACTAGCGGTTACAATGAGCAGTTCTTC
. . TRBJ2-1 TRBV19 CASSIFTSGSSYNEQFF TGTGCCAGTAGTATATTTACAAGCGGTAGCTCCTACAATGAGCAGTTCTTC
. TRBD2 TRBJ2-1 TRBV24-1 CATSLAGRHNEQFF TGTGCCACCAGCCTAGCGGGTCGACACAATGAGCAGTTCTTC
. . TRBJ2-3 TRBV6-4 CASSPQLTDTQYF TGTGCCAGCTCCCCACAGCTCACAGATACGCAGTATTTT
. . TRBJ1-6 TRBV12-3/TRBV12-4 CASSLNGNSPLHF TGTGCCAGCAGTTTAAACGGAAATTCACCCCTCCACTTT
once TRBD2 TRBJ2-1 TRBV14 CASSHLSGGRGNNEQFF TGTGCCAGCAGCCACCTGAGTGGCGGGAGAGGGAACAATGAGCAGTTCTTC
. . TRBJ2-2 TRBV6-6 CASSYSAINTGELFF TGTGCCAGCAGTTACTCGGCAATAAACACCGGGGAGCTGTTTTTT
. TRBD2 TRBJ2-5 TRBV29-1 CSAEKREGETQYF TGCAGCGCCGAGAAGCGGGAGGGAGAGACCCAGTACTTC
. TRBD1 TRBJ2-7 TRBV7-9 CASSLGQGAEQYF TGTGCCAGCAGCTTAGGACAGGGGGCCGAGCAGTACTTC
. . TRBJ1-1 TRBV3-1/TRBV3-2 CASSQDAGYTEAFF TGTGCCAGCAGCCAAGATGCAGGGTACACTGAAGCTTTCTTT
. TRBD1 TRBJ1-5 TRBV28 CASSLTGAGRSGWPQHF TGTGCCAGCAGTCTTACAGGGGCGGGAAGGTCCGGGTGGCCCCAGCATTTT
. . TRBJ2-3 TRBV28 CASGQQTDTQYF TGTGCCAGCGGACAGCAAACAGATACGCAGTATTTT
few . TRBJ1-1 TRBV7-3 CASSLRPNTEAFF TGTGCCAGCAGCCTCAGGCCGAACACTGAAGCTTTCTTT
. . TRBJ2-7 TRBV19 CASRGESYEQYF TGTGCCTCCAGAGGTGAGTCCTACGAGCAGTACTTC
. TRBD1 TRBJ2-1 TRBV29-1 CSVYSGTGRHEQFF TGCAGCGTTTACTCCGGGACAGGGCGCCATGAGCAGTTCTTC
few . TRBJ1-5 TRBV5-4 CASSLGPANQPQHF TGTGCCAGCAGCCTAGGACCCGCCAATCAGCCCCAGCATTTT
. . TRBJ2-7 TRBV5-1 CASSGAYEQYF TGCGCCAGCAGTGGGGCCTACGAGCAGTACTTC
. . TRBJ1-2 TRBV6-6 CASSYSQGIYGYTF TGTGCCAGCAGTTACTCGCAGGGGATATATGGCTACACCTTC
. . TRBJ2-1 TRBV24-1 CATSDLGDEQFF TGTGCCACCAGTGATTTGGGGGATGAGCAGTTCTTC
. . TRBJ2-7 TRBV7-6 CASSKGEVYEQYF TGTGCCAGTAGCAAGGGGGAGGTCTACGAGCAGTACTTC
. . TRBJ2-1 TRBV28 CASSFGGSAYNEQFF TGTGCCAGCAGTTTTGGAGGGAGCGCCTACAATGAGCAGTTCTTC
. . TRBJ2-5 TRBV20-1 CSASDGYTTEETQYF TGCAGTGCTAGTGATGGGTACACTACCGAAGAGACCCAGTACTTC
. TRBD2 TRBJ2-3 TRBV5-1 CASSFRTSGRGDTQYF TGCGCCAGCAGCTTCCGGACTAGCGGGAGAGGGGATACGCAGTATTTT
. TRBD1 TRBJ2-1 TRBV19 CASGDRGLNEQFF TGTGCCAGTGGGGACAGGGGGCTCAATGAGCAGTTCTTC
. TRBD1 TRBJ2-5 TRBV15 CATSRGGQGETQYF TGTGCCACCAGCAGGGGAGGACAGGGAGAGACCCAGTACTTC